This T cell receptor beta chain was obtained from a study of blood T cell repertoires in COVID-19. Study as a whole: The United States, Italy and Spain were the sources of the acute and convalescent COVID-19 samples.

TCRdb keeps only in-frame clones here, not all; method: immunoSEQ multiplex PCR. The sample holds around 420,000 clones, around 90% seen once. Adults between roughly 18 and 100 years of age took part from under 25 US areas. The clonotype originates from a woman aged 40 to 55 with acute COVID-19. Sequencing used PBMCs or T cells enriched from blood (not recorded which).

DNA for the CDR3: TGTGCCAGTAGTACATTTTGGGGGCCAGACCACGAGCAGTACTTC. Amino acids: CASSTFWGPDHEQYF. V is TRBV28 and J is TRBJ2-7, with D possibly matching TRBD1 (6 bases). Germline V gene data show CDR1 as MDHEN and CDR2 as SYDVKM. The CDR3 spans 15 residues. Trimming shortened V by 9 bases and J by 5 bases, and 23 bases separated the two germline ends.